A single sample gave rise to the 29 T cell receptor beta chains below, sequenced in a study of T-cell reconstitution after alpha-beta-depleted transplantation in children. The authors prepared the TCRbeta library with unique molecular identifiers. MiXCR, run by TCRdb on the PCR reads, gives a single entry per CDR3 protein. The sample holds more than 450,000 distinct CDR3 sequences; about a sixth are singletons and the top ten take approximately 3%. This sample comprised PBMCs from the stem cell graft donor, obtained from the stem cell graft. These receptors originate from a human donor who donated a stem cell graft to a child with acute lymphoblastic leukemia.

The genes are TRBV11-3 and TRBJ2-5; 7 bases line up with TRBD2. Germline V gene sequence: CDR1 SGHNT, CDR2 YENEEA. V dropped 5 bases and J dropped 4; count of bases not matched to a gene: 7. The CDR3 runs to 14 residues. CDR3 sequence (DNA): TGTGCCAGCAGCCCTGGACTAGGCGGAGAGACCCAGTACTTC. It encodes CASSPGLGGETQYF.

This clonotype was counted only a few times. J is TRBJ2-7 and V is TRBV10-3; D tentatively reads TRBD1 or TRBD2 (5 bases each). Trimming removed 2 bases at V and 5 bases at J, with 16 bases between. The germline V gene has CDR1 ENHRY and CDR2 SYGVKD. This CDR3 comprises 15 residues. The CDR3 DNA is TGTGCCATCAGTGAGCCGGGACGGGCATACCACGAGCAGTACTTC. Translating it yields CAISEPGRAYHEQYF.

The rearrangement joins TRBV4-1 to TRBJ1-2, with D perhaps TRBD1 (6 bases). This CDR3 is built from 15 residues. Between the trimmed V and J ends, which lost 3 bases and 4 bases, there was a span of 15 bases. The germline CDR1 and CDR2 sequences are MGHRA and YSYEKL. In nucleotides, the CDR3 is TGCGCCAGCAGCCATAAGAAGGGGGAAGGCTATGGCTACACCTTC. Amino acids: CASSHKKGEGYGYTF.

This clonotype was recorded a few times. The V call is TRBV20-1, the J call TRBJ2-1; D remains unclear. Germline assignment: CDR1 DFQATT and CDR2 SNEGSKA (reference sequence). V was cut by 2 bases and J by 8 bases, with 10 bases left in between. CDR3 length: 12 amino acids. The CDR3 DNA is TGCAGTGCTAGATTGGACCTGGATGAGCAGTTCTTC. Residues: CSARLDLDEQFF.

This clonotype showed up just a few times. The rearrangement joins TRBV27 to TRBJ1-4, with D unresolved. In germline, CDR1 is MNHEY, CDR2 SMNVEV (reference sequence). The CDR3 spans 17 residues. The ends were cut back, 5 bases at V and 0 bases at J, with 16 bases in the middle. CDR3 DNA: TGTGCCAGCAGTCCTTCACGCGACCGAACAACTAATGAAAAACTGTTTTTT. This translates into CASSPSRDRTTNEKLFF.

This clonotype came up a few times. The chain uses TRBV20-1 and TRBJ2-5; D might be TRBD2 (6 bases). V was shortened by 5 bases and J by 5 bases, with 21 bases between the two germline ends. CDR3 size: 15 residues. Germline V gives CDR1 DFQATT, CDR2 SNEGSKA (reference sequence). The CDR3 sequence is CSAPARLVGDETQYF. The DNA of the CDR3 is TGCAGTGCTCCCGCTCGACTAGTGGGGGATGAGACCCAGTACTTC.

This chain connects TRBV29-1 to TRBJ2-3, with TRBD2 identical over 9 bases. Germline V gene data show CDR1 as SQVTM and CDR2 as ANQGSEA. CDR3 length equals 13 residues. V lost 6 bases to trimming and J lost 8 bases; unmatched junction nucleotides: 9. This chain's CDR3 is CSVEGTSLTTQYF. Written as DNA, the CDR3 is TGCAGCGTGGAGGGGACTAGCCTGACTACGCAGTATTTT.

CDR3: CASSLVVTGAAGNTIYF. The DNA of the CDR3 is TGTGCCAGCAGCTTAGTTGTGACAGGGGCCGCGGGAAACACCATATATTTT. V and J are TRBV7-8 and TRBJ1-3, with 8 bases lining up with TRBD1. The CDR3 is 17 amino acids. V trimming: 1 base; J trimming: 4 bases; junction bases outside the gene matches: 9. Germline CDR1 reads SGHVS; CDR2 reads FQNEAQ. The variable domain in full, completed from reference TRBV7-8 and TRBJ1-3, reads GAGVSQSPRYKVAKRGQDVALRCDPISGHVSLFWYQQALGQGPEFLTYFQNEAQLDKSGLPSDRFFAERPEGSVSTLKIQRTQQEDSAVYLCASSLVVTGAAGNTIYFGEGSWLTVV.

The chain carries TRBV10-2 and TRBJ1-1; 10 bases fit TRBD1. Losses at the gene ends were 6 bases for V and 12 bases for J; bases not matched to a gene: 10. This CDR3 region has 13 residues. From germline, CDR1 is WSHSY and CDR2 SAAADI. The CDR3 region is CASRTGTGVRPFF. The CDR3 nucleotides read TGCGCCAGCAGAACCGGGACAGGGGTACGGCCTTTCTTT.

There are a few counts of this clonotype. The V and J genes are TRBV29-1 and TRBJ2-7; D assignment may be TRBD1 or TRBD2 (5 bases each). The CDR3 is 15 amino acids. V lost 4 bases to trimming and J lost 0 bases, with 16 bases between them. Germline V gene sequence: CDR1 SQVTM, CDR2 ANQGSEA. CDR3 in DNA: TGCAGCGTTGTTGGGGCTTCGGGGTCCTCCTACGAGCAGTACTTC. Its protein is CSVVGASGSSYEQYF.

The genes are TRBV12-3 or TRBV12-4 and TRBJ2-7; D assignment may be TRBD1 or TRBD2 (6 bases each). This CDR3 has 15 residues. V lost 6 bases, J lost 7 bases, and 22 bases lay in between. The CDR3 sequence: CASRALDRMGREQYF. The CDR3 DNA sequence: TGTGCCAGCAGGGCCTTAGACAGGATGGGGAGGGAGCAGTACTTC.

The chain uses TRBV5-1 and TRBJ1-4, with D maybe TRBD1 (6 bases). Looked up from germline, CDR1 is SGHRS and CDR2 is YFSETQ. This CDR3 is 14 amino acids long. V was clipped by 0 bases and J by 12 bases, with 15 bases between them. The CDR3 here is CASSLGGQRSELFF. The DNA for the CDR3 is TGCGCCAGCAGCTTGGGAGGACAGAGGAGTGAACTGTTTTTT. The entire variable domain, with the rest obtained from reference TRBV5-1 and TRBJ1-4, is as follows: KAGVTQTPRYLIKTRGQQVTLSCSPISGHRSVSWYQQTPGQGLQFLFEYFSETQRNKGNFPGRFSGRQFSNSRSEMNVSTLELGDSALYLCASSLGGQRSELFFGSGTQLSVL.

The chain employs TRBV29-1 and TRBJ2-7, with 9 bases aligning to TRBD1. This CDR3 region has 13 residues. V was pared by 7 bases and J by 6 bases, with 10 bases of the junction left unmatched. Germline V gene lookup returns CDR1 SQVTM and CDR2 ANQGSEA. This CDR3 is CSASGTGRGEQYF. The CDR3 bases are TGCAGCGCCTCCGGGACAGGGCGAGGCGAGCAGTACTTC.

This clonotype was seen a handful of times. The chain joins TRBV2 to TRBJ2-7; 11 nucleotides agree with TRBD2. The germline CDR1 and CDR2 sequences are SNHLY and FYNNEI. Trimming took 2 bases from V and 5 from J; bases not matched to a gene: 5. The CDR3 runs to 15 residues. CDR3 coding DNA: TGTGCCAGCAGTGAATATCTAGCGGGAGGCGACGAGCAGTACTTC. This sequence encodes CASSEYLAGGDEQYF.

This clonotype turned up a few times. V gene TRBV4-1 combines with J gene TRBJ2-1; D unresolved. Germline V gene lookup returns CDR1 MGHRA and CDR2 YSYEKL. The ends were cut back, 2 bases at V and 3 bases at J, with 5 bases in the middle. This CDR3 region has 13 residues. CDR3 DNA sequence: TGCGCCAGCAGCCAAAACAGCTACAATGAGCAGTTCTTC. Its translation is CASSQNSYNEQFF.

The chain is built from TRBV19 and TRBJ2-2, with TRBD1 as a possible D gene (6 bases). V lost 5 bases and J lost 4, with 14 bases in between. The CDR3 has 15 residues. CDR1 and CDR2 (germline): LNHDA, SQIVND (reference sequence). The CDR3 nucleotides are TGTGCCAGTAGTGACAACAGGGTACCCACCGGGGAGCTGTTTTTT. This encodes CASSDNRVPTGELFF.

V and J are TRBV19 and TRBJ1-1; no clear D. V lost 2 bases, J lost 8 bases, and 6 bases lay in between. The CDR3 covers 11 residues. Germline V gene data show CDR1 as LNHDA and CDR2 as SQIVND (reference sequence). CDR3 in amino acids: CASSIPGEAFF. CDR3 nucleotides: TGTGCCAGTAGTATACCGGGGGAAGCTTTCTTT.

This chain uses TRBV20-1 with TRBJ2-1; 11 bases line up with TRBD2. The germline V gene encodes CDR1 DFQATT and CDR2 SNEGSKA (reference sequence). V shed 5 bases, J shed 10 bases, and the junction held 13 bases outside the gene matches. This CDR3 region has 15 residues. The CDR3 DNA is TGCAGTGCTGAGGGACTAGCGGACAACGGATCCGAGCAGTTCTTC. This codes for CSAEGLADNGSEQFF.

The chain recombines TRBV21-1 with TRBJ2-3. TRBV21-1 is annotated as a pseudogene. The CDR3 is 13 residues long. The CDR3 here is CASSNGAKGTQYF. For the CDR3, the DNA is TGTGCCAGCAGCAATGGCGCTAAGGGAACGCAGTATTTT.

This clonotype turned up a few times. The CDR3 loop reads CASSLAGGADEQYF. CDR3 DNA sequence: TGCGCCAGCAGCTTGGCAGGGGGCGCGGACGAGCAGTACTTC. This chain links TRBV5-1 with TRBJ2-7; 8 positions match TRBD1. The CDR3 sequence is 14 residues long. J lost 5 bases, V lost 0 bases, and 4 bases had no gene match. From germline, CDR1 is SGHRS and CDR2 YFSETQ.

The chain carries TRBV2 and TRBJ1-5; D ambiguous. The CDR3 spans 14 residues. The germline V gene has CDR1 SNHLY and CDR2 FYNNEI. Deletions cut 2 bases from V and 3 bases from J, with 8 bases between. In DNA form, the CDR3 reads TGTGCCAGCAGTGAACGGCGGAACAATCAGCCCCAGCATTTT. It yields the protein CASSERRNNQPQHF.

This clonotype was detected a few times. This rearrangement joins TRBV21-1 to TRBJ2-7. TRBV21-1 is labeled a pseudogene. The length of the CDR3 is 14 residues. CDR3 sequence reads: CASSDLAALGEQYF. The DNA for the CDR3 is TGTGCCAGCAGCGACCTCGCGGCTCTGGGCGAGCAGTACTTC.

This clonotype was seen repeatedly, ten times or more. This sequence joins TRBV7-8 and TRBJ2-7, with TRBD2 identical over 8 bases. Unmatched junction bases numbered 6, after V lost 3 bases and J lost 2 bases. The CDR3 extends over 15 amino acids. Germline CDR1 and CDR2: SGHVS and FQNEAQ. DNA for the CDR3: TGTGCCAGCAGCTTGGTAGCGGGGACAACCTACGAGCAGTACTTC. Its translation is CASSLVAGTTYEQYF.

The chain employs TRBV20-1 and TRBJ2-3; 10 nucleotides align to TRBD2. CDR1 is DFQATT, CDR2 SNEGSKA, per germline (reference sequence). The CDR3 is made up of 18 amino acids. V shed 6 bases and J 2 bases; nucleotides not matched to a gene: 17. The CDR3 DNA reads as TGCAGTGCCCAACTACCTGTCTCTAGCGGGAGACACACAGATACGCAGTATTTT. Translated: CSAQLPVSSGRHTDTQYF.

This clonotype was found a few times. The chain is built from TRBV5-1 and TRBJ1-2; no clear D gene. Looked up from germline, CDR1 is SGHRS and CDR2 is YFSETQ. V lost 0 bases and J lost 4, with 10 bases in between. The CDR3 consists of 14 residues. The CDR3 coding sequence is TGCGCCAGCAGCTTGGGCCAGGCGCCCTATGGCTACACCTTC. This encodes CASSLGQAPYGYTF.

This clonotype was picked up a small number of times. The CDR3 reads CASSLPGPGNTIYF. The DNA for the CDR3 is TGTGCCAGCAGTTTGCCAGGGCCCGGAAACACCATATATTTT. J is TRBJ1-3 and V is TRBV12-3 or TRBV12-4; tentative D call: TRBD1 (5 bases). This CDR3 is built from 14 residues. V lost 3 bases to trimming and J lost 4 bases, with 10 bases between them.

The chain carries TRBV7-3 and TRBJ2-7; 8 bases map to TRBD1. Germline-derived CDR1 and CDR2 are SGHTA and FQGTGA. The junction had 5 bases not matched to a gene; V was cut back by 0 bases and J by 7 bases. CDR3 size: 14 residues. The CDR3 nucleotides read TGTGCCAGCAGCTTAACAGGGACAGGACAAGAGCAGTACTTC. Protein sequence: CASSLTGTGQEQYF.

The chain links TRBV7-6 to TRBJ2-2, with unresolved D. The ends were cut back, 3 bases at V and 3 bases at J, with 8 bases in the middle. From germline, CDR1 is SGHVS and CDR2 FNYEAQ. The CDR3 covers 14 residues. CDR3 in amino acids: CASSFPGDTGELFF. The DNA of the CDR3 is TGTGCCAGCAGCTTCCCGGGTGACACCGGGGAGCTGTTTTTT.

There are a few counts of this clonotype. This chain joins TRBV9 and TRBJ2-7; 7 bases align to TRBD2. The CDR3 is made up of 17 amino acids. The V segment lost 3 bases and the J segment 4 bases; nucleotides outside the gene matches: 16. Germline CDR1 SGDLS, CDR2 YYNGEE. The CDR3 sequence is CASSASGGAGVGYEQYF. CDR3 bases: TGTGCCAGCAGCGCCTCTGGAGGGGCGGGAGTTGGGTACGAGCAGTACTTC.